The 17 T cell receptor beta chains reported below all come from one sample, sequenced in a study of T cell repertoires in cytomegalovirus infection. TCRdb passed the reads through MiXCR, listing each CDR3 protein once. The repertoire holds some 700,000 distinct CDR3 sequences, approximately 33% seen once, with 15% to 20% in the top ten. Antigen specificity for these receptors is unknown. The specimen was cultured PBMCs, collected from culture after CMV antigen stimulation. These receptors were taken from a human donor in good health (CMV status not recorded). Some clones in this sample may be carry-over from other donors' samples.

This clonotype has a single count. V usage is TRBV5-1 and J usage is TRBJ1-4; D not resolved. Germline CDR1 SGHRS, CDR2 YFSETQ. Trimming shortened V by 4 bases and J by 4 bases, and 14 bases separated the two germline ends. This CDR3 comprises 15 residues. CDR3 protein: CASSDGLTGNEKLFF. The DNA for the CDR3 is TGCGCCAGCAGCGATGGGCTAACCGGTAATGAAAAACTGTTTTTT.

The gene calls are TRBV12-3 or TRBV12-4 and TRBJ2-7; D not certain. The V end was cut by 11 bases, the J end by 1 base, with 12 bases between. The CDR3 sequence is 12 residues long. CDR3 nucleotide sequence: TGTGCCTCCGGTTCGGGTTCCTACGAGCAGTACTTC. The encoded protein is CASGSGSYEQYF.

This clonotype was seen at least ten times. This chain uses TRBV7-2 with TRBJ2-4; 7 positions agree with TRBD1. The CDR3 contains 14 residues. The trim removed 5 bases at V and 5 bases at J, leaving 6 bases unmatched. CDR1 and CDR2 (germline): SGHTA, FQGNSA. The CDR3 is CASSRDSLENIQYF. CDR3 bases: TGTGCCAGCAGCCGGGACAGTCTCGAAAACATTCAGTACTTC.

The chain has TRBV7-2 and TRBJ2-5, with 8 bases aligning to TRBD2. With V trimmed by 6 bases and J by 7 bases, 7 bases remained unmatched. The CDR3 has 13 amino acids. CDR1 is SGHTA and CDR2 is FQGNSA in the germline V gene. CDR3 nucleotide sequence: TGTGCCAGCAGACCACCGGGACTAGTGACCCAGTACTTC. It translates to CASRPPGLVTQYF.

The chain employs TRBV2 and TRBJ2-4, with a weak D call TRBD2 (5 bases). Trimming took 6 bases from V and 1 from J, leaving 16 bases between them. CDR1 is SNHLY and CDR2 is FYNNEI in the germline V gene. This CDR3 region has 16 residues. The CDR3 is CASRGGVVGAKNIQYF. For the CDR3, the DNA is TGTGCCAGCAGAGGAGGAGTTGTCGGGGCCAAAAACATTCAGTACTTC.

This clonotype was counted many times. The chain is built from TRBV7-2 and TRBJ2-3; 12 nucleotides align to TRBD2. CDR1 SGHTA and CDR2 FQGNSA come from the germline V gene. V was pared by 5 bases and J by 3 bases, with 6 bases of the junction left unmatched. This CDR3 has 16 amino acids. The CDR3 reads CASSAGLAGGTDTQYF. CDR3 nucleotides: TGTGCCAGCAGCGCGGGGCTAGCGGGAGGGACAGATACGCAGTATTTT.

The genes are TRBV7-2 and TRBJ2-7; the D call may be TRBD1 or TRBD2 (5 bases each). Germline assignment: CDR1 SGHTA and CDR2 FQGNSA. This CDR3 region has 15 residues. The V gene lost 1 base and the J gene lost 3 bases, with 13 bases spanning the gap. The DNA of the CDR3 is TGTGCCAGCAGCTTAGGGGGGTCGGCCCACTACGAGCAGTACTTC. It is translated as CASSLGGSAHYEQYF.

This clonotype has at least ten counts. The V gene is TRBV6-2 or TRBV6-3, the J gene TRBJ2-7; D not resolved. Per the germline V gene, CDR1 is MNHEY and CDR2 is SVGEGT. There are 12 residues in the CDR3. V shed 2 bases and J shed 0 bases, with 2 bases lying between them. This chain's CDR3 is CASSYSSYEQYF. CDR3 in DNA: TGTGCCAGCAGTTACAGCTCCTACGAGCAGTACTTC.

The V gene is TRBV10-3, the J gene TRBJ1-1; D gene uncertain. The CDR3 totals 12 residues. Per germline, CDR1 ENHRY and CDR2 SYGVKD. The V and J ends lost 4 bases and 5 bases respectively, with 8 bases between them. CDR3 protein: CAISGRDTEAFF. As DNA, the CDR3 is TGTGCCATCAGTGGACGGGATACTGAAGCTTTCTTT.

This chain uses TRBV7-6 with TRBJ2-3; D ambiguous. The CDR3 contains 18 residues. The germline CDR1 and CDR2 sequences are SGHVS and FNYEAQ. Trimming shortened V by 5 bases and J by 0 bases, and 21 bases separated the two germline ends. CDR3 sequence: CASSPHPGATTSTDTQYF. CDR3 nucleotides: TGTGCCAGCAGCCCCCATCCAGGAGCAACCACTAGCACAGATACGCAGTATTTT.

The chain carries TRBV4-1 and TRBJ2-2, with D unclear. Germline CDR1 and CDR2: MGHRA and YSYEKL. Trimming shortened V by 4 bases and J by 0 bases, and 12 bases separated the two germline ends. The CDR3 is 16 residues long. Here the CDR3 reads CASSPRFTTNTGELFF. CDR3 DNA sequence: TGCGCCAGCAGCCCAAGGTTTACTACGAACACCGGGGAGCTGTTTTTT.

V and J are TRBV5-4 and TRBJ1-6; TRBD1 might be the D (5 bases). This CDR3 has 15 residues. Germline loops: CDR1 SGHNT, CDR2 YYREEE (reference sequence). Trimming took 5 bases from V and 11 from J, leaving 20 bases between them. Written as DNA, the CDR3 is TGTGCCAGCAGTATGTCAGATGGGGGTGCGGCACCCCTCCACTTT. Its protein is CASSMSDGGAAPLHF.

The rearrangement links TRBV11-2 to TRBJ1-4; TRBD1 might be the D (6 bases). CDR1 and CDR2 from the germline V gene are SGHAT and FQNNGV. The CDR3 has 14 amino acids. The V gene lost 4 bases and the J gene lost 6 bases, with 12 bases spanning the gap. CDR3 protein: CASSSRGGYEKLFF. The DNA of the CDR3 is TGTGCCAGCAGCTCCCGAGGGGGGTATGAAAAACTGTTTTTT.

The genes are TRBV2 and TRBJ1-6; 9 bases are shared with TRBD1. The germline V gene has CDR1 SNHLY and CDR2 FYNNEI. The CDR3 loop spans 18 amino acids. V lost 2 bases to trimming and J lost 2 bases; unmatched junction nucleotides: 7. As DNA, the CDR3 is TGTGCCAGCAGTGAACCCCCGGGACAGGGACCCTATAATTCACCCCTCCACTTT. Its protein product is CASSEPPGQGPYNSPLHF.

The chain links TRBV5-5 to TRBJ1-2; D is perhaps TRBD1 (5 bases). V shed 3 bases and J shed 4 bases, with 16 bases lying between them. The length of the CDR3 is 15 residues. Germline CDR1 SGHKS, CDR2 YYEKEE (reference sequence). CDR3 region: CASSWGRGRGYGYTF. CDR3 sequence (DNA): TGTGCCAGCAGCTGGGGGAGGGGTCGGGGCTATGGCTACACCTTC.

The chain combines TRBV11-2 with TRBJ2-1; D is undetermined. Germline V gene data show CDR1 as SGHAT and CDR2 as FQNNGV. The germline V and J ends were trimmed by 0 bases and 9 bases, with 6 bases remaining between them. The CDR3 length is 12 residues. The CDR3, as DNA: TGTGCCAGCAGCTTAGAAGCTAGTGAGCAGTTCTTC. Translating it yields CASSLEASEQFF.

The sample holds many counts of this clonotype. The rearrangement uses TRBV7-2 and TRBJ2-2; D unclear. The CDR3 length is 14 residues. V was pared by 2 bases and J by 13 bases, with 17 bases between. Germline assignment: CDR1 SGHTA and CDR2 FQGNSA. The CDR3 loop reads CASSLRPIPTGLFF. CDR3 nucleotide sequence: TGTGCCAGCAGCTTACGACCCATCCCCACTGGGCTGTTTTTT. The full variable domain, completed using reference TRBV7-2 and TRBJ2-2, is GAGVSQSPSNKVTEKGKDVELRCDPISGHTALYWYRQSLGQGLEFLIYFQGNSAPDKSGLPSDRFSAERTGGSVSTLTIQRTQQEDSAVYLCASSLRPIPTGLFFGEGSRLTVL.